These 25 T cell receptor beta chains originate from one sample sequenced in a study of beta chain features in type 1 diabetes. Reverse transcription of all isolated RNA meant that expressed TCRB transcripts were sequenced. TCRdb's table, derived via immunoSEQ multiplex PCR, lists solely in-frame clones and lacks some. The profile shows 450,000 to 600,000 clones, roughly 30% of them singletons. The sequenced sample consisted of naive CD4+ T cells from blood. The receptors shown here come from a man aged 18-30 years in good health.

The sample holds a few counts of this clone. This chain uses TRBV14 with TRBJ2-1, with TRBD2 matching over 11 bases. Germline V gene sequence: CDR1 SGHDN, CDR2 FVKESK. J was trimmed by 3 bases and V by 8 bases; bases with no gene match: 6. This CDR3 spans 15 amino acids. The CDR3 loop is CASSTLAGDYNEQFF. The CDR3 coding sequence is TGTGCCAGCTCAACACTAGCGGGAGACTACAATGAGCAGTTCTTC.

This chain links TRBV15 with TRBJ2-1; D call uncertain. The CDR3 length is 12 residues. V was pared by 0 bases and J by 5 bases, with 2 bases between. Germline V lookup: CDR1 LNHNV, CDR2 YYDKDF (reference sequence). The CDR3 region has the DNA TGTGCCACCAGCAGAGATAACAATGAGCAGTTCTTC. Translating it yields CATSRDNNEQFF.

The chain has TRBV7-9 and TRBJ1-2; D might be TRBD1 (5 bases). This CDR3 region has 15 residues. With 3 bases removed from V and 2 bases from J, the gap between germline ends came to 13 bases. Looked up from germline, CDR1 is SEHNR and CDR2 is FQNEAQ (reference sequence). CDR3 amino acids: CASSLTDIPNYGYTF. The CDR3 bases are TGTGCCAGCAGCTTGACAGATATTCCCAACTATGGCTACACCTTC. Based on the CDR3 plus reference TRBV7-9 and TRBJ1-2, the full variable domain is DTGVSQNPRHKITKRGQNVTFRCDPISEHNRLYWYRQTLGQGPEFLTYFQNEAQLEKSRLLSDRFSAERPKGSFSTLEIQRTEQGDSAMYLCASSLTDIPNYGYTFGSGTRLTVV.

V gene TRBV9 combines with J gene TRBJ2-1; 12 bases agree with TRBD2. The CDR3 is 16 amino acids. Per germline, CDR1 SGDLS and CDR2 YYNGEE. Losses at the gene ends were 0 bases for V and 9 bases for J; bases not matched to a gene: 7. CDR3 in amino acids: CASSVGASGRVPEQFF. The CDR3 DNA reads TGTGCCAGCAGCGTAGGGGCTAGCGGGAGGGTCCCTGAGCAGTTCTTC.

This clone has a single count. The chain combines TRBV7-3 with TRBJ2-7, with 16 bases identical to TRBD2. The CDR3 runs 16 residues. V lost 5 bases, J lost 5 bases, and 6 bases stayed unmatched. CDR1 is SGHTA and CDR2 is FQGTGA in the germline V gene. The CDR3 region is CASSLGTSGRANEQYF. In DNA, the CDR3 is TGTGCCAGCAGCCTAGGGACTAGCGGGAGGGCCAACGAGCAGTACTTC.

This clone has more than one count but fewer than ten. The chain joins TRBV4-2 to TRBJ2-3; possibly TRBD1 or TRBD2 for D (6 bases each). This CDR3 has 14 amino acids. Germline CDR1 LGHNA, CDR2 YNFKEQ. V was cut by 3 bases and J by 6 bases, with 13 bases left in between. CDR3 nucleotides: TGTGCCAGCAGCCAGGGGACTGGACAGGATACGCAGTATTTT. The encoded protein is CASSQGTGQDTQYF.

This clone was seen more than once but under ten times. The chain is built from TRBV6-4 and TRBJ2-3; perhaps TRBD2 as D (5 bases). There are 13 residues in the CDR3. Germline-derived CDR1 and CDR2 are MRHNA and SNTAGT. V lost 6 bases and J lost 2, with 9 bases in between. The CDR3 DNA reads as TGTGCCAGCAGCAGCGGCCACACAGATACGCAGTATTTT. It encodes CASSSGHTDTQYF.

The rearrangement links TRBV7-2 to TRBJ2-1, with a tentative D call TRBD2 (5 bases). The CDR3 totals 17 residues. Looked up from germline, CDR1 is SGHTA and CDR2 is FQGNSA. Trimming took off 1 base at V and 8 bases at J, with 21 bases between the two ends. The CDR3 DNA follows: TGTGCCAGCAGCTTAGGCGGGCCAGGTTCGTCTCTGGATGAGCAGTTCTTC. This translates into CASSLGGPGSSLDEQFF.

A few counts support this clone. This chain's CDR3 is CASSRDYGNNEQFF. DNA for the CDR3: TGTGCCAGCAGCCGGGACTACGGAAACAATGAGCAGTTCTTC. This chain links TRBV7-2 with TRBJ2-1, with TRBD2 matching 7 bases. CDR1 is SGHTA, CDR2 FQGNSA, per germline. The CDR3 loop spans 14 amino acids. V shed 5 bases and J 5 bases; nucleotides not matched to a gene: 6.

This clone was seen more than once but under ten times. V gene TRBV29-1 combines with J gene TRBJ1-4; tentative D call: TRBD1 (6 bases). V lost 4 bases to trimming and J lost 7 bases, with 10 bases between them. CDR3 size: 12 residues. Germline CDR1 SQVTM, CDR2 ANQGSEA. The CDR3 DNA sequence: TGCAGCGTTGGTGGGGGCTCTGAAAAACTGTTTTTT. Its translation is CSVGGGSEKLFF.

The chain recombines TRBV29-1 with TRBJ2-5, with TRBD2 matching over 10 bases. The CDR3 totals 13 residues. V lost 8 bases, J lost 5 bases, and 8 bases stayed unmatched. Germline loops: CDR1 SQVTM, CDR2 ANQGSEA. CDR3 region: CSFLAGEFETQYF. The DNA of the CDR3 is TGCAGCTTTCTAGCGGGAGAGTTCGAGACCCAGTACTTC.

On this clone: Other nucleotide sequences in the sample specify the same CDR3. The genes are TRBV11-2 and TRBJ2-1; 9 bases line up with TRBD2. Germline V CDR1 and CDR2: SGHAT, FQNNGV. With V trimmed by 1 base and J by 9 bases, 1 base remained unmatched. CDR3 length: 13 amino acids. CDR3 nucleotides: TGTGCCAGCAGCTTAGGACTAGCGGCTGAGCAGTTCTTC. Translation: CASSLGLAAEQFF.

The CDR3 bases are TGTGCCAACCGAGCGGACCGCTCCTACAATGAGCAGTTCTTC. Its protein product is CANRADRSYNEQFF. V is TRBV10-3 and J is TRBJ2-1; D may be TRBD2 (5 bases). The CDR3 consists of 14 residues. With 10 bases removed from V and 0 bases from J, the gap between germline ends came to 13 bases. The germline V gene has CDR1 ENHRY and CDR2 SYGVKD.

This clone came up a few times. In DNA form, the CDR3 reads TGTGCCAGCAGCTTAGCGGGCCAGGGGGCTGACTATGGCTACACCTTC. Translation gives CASSLAGQGADYGYTF. The chain links TRBV7-9 to TRBJ1-2; 8 positions match TRBD1. V dropped 0 bases and J dropped 3; count of bases not matched to a gene: 6. CDR1 is SEHNR and CDR2 is FQNEAQ in the germline V gene (reference sequence). This CDR3 region has 16 residues.

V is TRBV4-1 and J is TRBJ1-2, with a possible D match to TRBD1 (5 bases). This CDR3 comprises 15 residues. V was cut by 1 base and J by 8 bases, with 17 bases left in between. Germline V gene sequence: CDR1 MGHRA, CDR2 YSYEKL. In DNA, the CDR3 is TGCGCCAGCAGCCAAGGGTCGCAGGGAGGGATCGGCTACACCTTC. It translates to CASSQGSQGGIGYTF.

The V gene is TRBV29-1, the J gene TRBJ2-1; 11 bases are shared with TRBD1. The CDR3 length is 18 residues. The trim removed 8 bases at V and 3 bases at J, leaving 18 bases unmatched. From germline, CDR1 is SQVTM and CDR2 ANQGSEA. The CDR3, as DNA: TGCAGCCTGGGCCGGGTAGGGACAGGGGGGTTAGGCTACAATGAGCAGTTCTTC. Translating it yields CSLGRVGTGGLGYNEQFF.

The CDR3 DNA reads as TGTGCCTGGGCGACTCTGACACGGGGCTACGAGCAGTACTTC. It translates to CAWATLTRGYEQYF. The chain recombines TRBV30 with TRBJ2-7; D possibly corresponds to TRBD2 (5 bases). Trimming left V 5 bases short and J 3 bases short, with 17 bases between. Germline-derived CDR1 and CDR2 are GTSNPN and SVGIG (reference sequence). The CDR3 covers 14 residues. The full variable domain, its missing parts supplied by reference TRBV30 and TRBJ2-7, is SQTIHQWPATLVQPVGSPLSLECTVEGTSNPNLYWYRQAAGRGLQLLFYSVGIGQISSEVPQNLSASRPQDRQFILSSKKLLLSDSGFYLCAWATLTRGYEQYFGPGTRLTVT.

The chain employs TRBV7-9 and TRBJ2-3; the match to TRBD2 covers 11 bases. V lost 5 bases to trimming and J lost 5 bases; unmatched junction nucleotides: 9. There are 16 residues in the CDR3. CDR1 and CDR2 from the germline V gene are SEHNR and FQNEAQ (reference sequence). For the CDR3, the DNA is TGTGCCAGCAGCCCCGGGACTAGCGGAGAGGGAGATACGCAGTATTTT. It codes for CASSPGTSGEGDTQYF.

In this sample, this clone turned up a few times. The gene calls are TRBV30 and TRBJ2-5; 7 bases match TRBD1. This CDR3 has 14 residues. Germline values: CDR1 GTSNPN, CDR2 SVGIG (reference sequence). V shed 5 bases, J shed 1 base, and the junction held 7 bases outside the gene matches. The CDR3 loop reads CAWDRDRAQETQYF. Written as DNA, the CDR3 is TGTGCCTGGGACAGGGACAGAGCCCAAGAGACCCAGTACTTC.

CDR3 loop: CASSPGTGGNQPQHF. DNA of the CDR3: TGTGCCAGCAGTCCCGGGACAGGGGGCAATCAGCCCCAGCATTTT. The V gene is TRBV25-1, the J gene TRBJ1-5; 10 bases fit TRBD1. This CDR3 has 15 amino acids. V trimming: 5 bases; J trimming: 2 bases; junction bases outside the gene matches: 3. Per germline, CDR1 MGHDK and CDR2 SYGVNS.

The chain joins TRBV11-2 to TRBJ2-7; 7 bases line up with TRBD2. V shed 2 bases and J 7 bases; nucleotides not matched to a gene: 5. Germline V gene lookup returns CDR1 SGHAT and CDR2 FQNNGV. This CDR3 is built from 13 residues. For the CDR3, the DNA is TGTGCCAGCAGCTTAATGACTAGCCGGGAGCAGTACTTC. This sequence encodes CASSLMTSREQYF.

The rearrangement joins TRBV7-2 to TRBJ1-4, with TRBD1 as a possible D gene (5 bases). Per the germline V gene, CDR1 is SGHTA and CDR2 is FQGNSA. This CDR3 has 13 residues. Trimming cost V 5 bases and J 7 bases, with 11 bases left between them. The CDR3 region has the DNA TGTGCCAGCAGCGAGGGGTTGAGTGAAAAACTGTTTTTT. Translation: CASSEGLSEKLFF.

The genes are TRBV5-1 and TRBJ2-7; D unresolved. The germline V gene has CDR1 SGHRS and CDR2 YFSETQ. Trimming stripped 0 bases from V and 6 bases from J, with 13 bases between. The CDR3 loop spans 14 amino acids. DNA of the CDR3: TGCGCCAGCAGCTTGGGACCTATAGGGCGCGAGCAGTACTTC. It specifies CASSLGPIGREQYF.

The CDR3 here is CASSLDIQEADTQYF. The CDR3 nucleotides are TGTGCCAGCAGCTTAGATATACAGGAGGCAGATACGCAGTATTTT. The J gene is TRBJ2-3, the V gene TRBV11-2; D tentatively fits TRBD1 or TRBD2 (5 bases each). Germline CDR1 and CDR2: SGHAT and FQNNGV. The CDR3 spans 15 residues. V lost 0 bases to trimming and J lost 4 bases, with 11 bases between them.

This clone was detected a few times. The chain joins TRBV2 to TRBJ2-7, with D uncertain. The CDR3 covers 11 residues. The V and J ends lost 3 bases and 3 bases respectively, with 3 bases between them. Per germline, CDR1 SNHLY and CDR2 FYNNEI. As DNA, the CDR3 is TGTGCCAGCAGTGAGATCTACGAGCAGTACTTC. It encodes CASSEIYEQYF.